The rows below give T cell receptor beta chains drawn from one sample of a study of blood T cell repertoires in COVID-19. Clones were read by immunoSEQ multiplex PCR, and TCRdb kept only the in-frame ones, dropping some. In the table there are some 68,000 clones, 90% of which are singletons. Material for sequencing was peripheral blood. The origin of the receptors is a man aged 50 to 59 with COVID-19, enrolled during active disease. CDR3s include the opening cysteine and the closing phenylalanine or tryptophan. A D gene is named only where the DNA matches it firmly. Only part of the rows carry a size: once, few, many, or a class if the clone is expanded.

v_call,j_call,d_call,clone_size,cdr3_aa,cdr3_nt
TRBV27,TRBJ1-2,TRBD1,few,CASSPIDRGRNGYTF,TGTGCCAGCAGTCCTATCGACAGGGGGCGAAATGGCTACACCTTC
TRBV11-2,TRBJ2-7,TRBD2,NA,CASSSDRTSGYEQYF,TGTGCCAGCAGTTCAGACAGGACTAGCGGTTACGAGCAGTACTTC
TRBV24-1,TRBJ2-7,NA,NA,CAARDRLYEQYF,TGTGCCGCGCGGGACAGACTCTACGAGCAGTACTTC
TRBV5-1,TRBJ1-2,NA,NA,CASSLEGGNYGYTF,TGCGCCAGCAGCTTGGAAGGGGGAAACTATGGCTACACCTTC
TRBV5-1,TRBJ2-3,TRBD2,NA,CASSLGLAGGVDTQYF,TGCGCCAGCAGCTTGGGACTAGCGGGAGGTGTGGATACGCAGTATTTT
TRBV6-2/TRBV6-3,TRBJ2-7,NA,NA,CASSLIPGQGASGRPEQYF,TGTGCCAGCAGCCTTATTCCGGGACAGGGCGCTAGCGGGAGACCGGAGCAGTACTTC
TRBV5-1,TRBJ2-5,TRBD2,NA,CASSWGLAGGRQETQYF,TGCGCCAGCAGCTGGGGACTAGCGGGAGGACGGCAAGAGACCCAGTACTTC
TRBV27,TRBJ2-7,TRBD2,few,CASSLAGTSYEQYF,TGTGCCAGCAGTCTAGCGGGAACTTCCTACGAGCAGTACTTC
TRBV15,TRBJ2-3,TRBD2,NA,CATTGGYGLFLTQYF,TGTGCCACCACGGGGGGGTACGGACTCTTTCTTACGCAGTATTTT
TRBV25-1,TRBJ2-5,NA,NA,CASSEYDGYEWQETQYF,TGTGCCAGCAGTGAATATGACGGGTACGAGTGGCAAGAGACCCAGTACTTC
TRBV29-1,TRBJ2-7,NA,NA,CSVEVDYEQYF,TGCAGCGTTGAAGTAGACTACGAGCAGTACTTC
TRBV9,TRBJ2-1,TRBD1,once,CASSVGQGSGHEQFF,TGTGCCAGCAGCGTAGGACAGGGAAGTGGTCATGAGCAGTTCTTC
TRBV23-1,TRBJ1-5,TRBD1,NA,CASSQLFTGGHQPQHF,TGCGCCAGCAGTCAGCTCTTTACAGGGGGACATCAGCCCCAGCATTTT
TRBV29-1,TRBJ1-5,TRBD1,NA,CSVLGTGNNQPQHF,TGCAGCGTTCTTGGGACAGGGAACAATCAGCCCCAGCATTTT
TRBV7-9,TRBJ1-1,NA,NA,CASSRGGIGTEAFF,TGTGCCAGCAGTAGGGGGGGAATTGGCACTGAAGCTTTCTTT
TRBV18,TRBJ2-7,NA,NA,CASSSTTNSYEQYF,TGTGCCAGCTCATCAACGACTAACTCCTACGAGCAGTACTTC
TRBV5-6,TRBJ2-7,TRBD1,NA,CASSAWDREDEQYF,TGTGCCAGCAGCGCATGGGACAGGGAGGACGAGCAGTACTTC
TRBV29-1,TRBJ2-1,TRBD1,once,CSVEWGQLYNEQFF,TGCAGCGTTGAATGGGGACAGCTGTACAATGAGCAGTTCTTC
TRBV4-1,TRBJ1-4,NA,once,CASSQGFGAWEKLFF,TGCGCCAGCAGCCAAGGCTTTGGGGCCTGGGAAAAACTGTTTTTT
TRBV24-1,TRBJ2-1,TRBD1,NA,CATSDAGQGDNEQFF,TGTGCCACCAGTGACGCGGGACAGGGGGACAATGAGCAGTTCTTC
TRBV15,TRBJ1-5,NA,NA,CATSRVGADQPQHF,TGTGCCACCAGCAGAGTCGGAGCGGATCAGCCCCAGCATTTT
TRBV7-9,TRBJ2-3,NA,NA,CASSLVAGEGTDTQYF,TGTGCCAGCAGCTTAGTGGCCGGGGAAGGGACAGATACGCAGTATTTT
TRBV2,TRBJ1-4,NA,NA,CASRSGVGYEKLFF,TGTGCCAGCAGGTCGGGGGTAGGGTATGAAAAACTGTTTTTT
TRBV9,TRBJ1-3,NA,NA,CASSNRSGARADTIYF,TGTGCCAGCAGCAACCGTAGCGGGGCCAGAGCGGACACCATATATTTT
TRBV6-4,TRBJ2-1,TRBD2,NA,CASSELAGERDEQFF,TGTGCCAGCAGTGAACTAGCGGGAGAAAGGGATGAGCAGTTCTTC